The sequence of this TCR beta chain was determined in a study of shared clonotypes between healthy human individuals. V lost 0 bases and J 8 bases, leaving 16 bases between the germline ends. The CDR3 sequence is 15 residues long. The germline gives CDR1 ENHRY, CDR2 SYGVKD. Clones were sequenced by immunoSEQ multiplex PCR, and TCRdb holds only the in-frame ones, with some missing. Of 550,000 to 850,000 clones in the sample, approximately 79% are singletons; the top ten hold approximately 1.8%. The sequenced sample was memory CD4+ T cells sorted from blood. As for subset: CD45RA-negative fraction. This sequence originates from a woman aged 25 to 39 in good health. The chain joins TRBV10-3 to TRBJ1-2, with D uncertain. The CDR3 DNA sequence: TGTGCCATCAGTGAGTCCATATTGTCAGGCAGAGGCTACACCTTC. Translating gives CAISESILSGRGYTF.